This T cell receptor (beta chain) derives from a study of response to subunit inactivated influenza vaccine. TCRdb itself ran the RT-PCR reads through MiXCR, one entry per CDR3 protein. Among roughly 700,000 distinct CDR3 sequences, approximately 13% were seen once, and the ten largest hold 6% to 8%. After removal of 1 base from V and 13 bases from J, the junction contained 10 bases not matched to a gene. Per germline, CDR1 GTSNPN and CDR2 SVGIG (reference sequence). CDR3 size: 13 residues. This sequence joins TRBV30 and TRBJ2-3, with TRBD1 matching over 8 bases. The sample was PBMCs from blood, taken about 14 days before vaccination. The receptor was isolated from a man in his fifties who received an inactivated influenza vaccine. CDR3 sequence reads: CAWSAYRGSLKYF. CDR3 DNA: TGTGCCTGGAGTGCCTACAGGGGGTCCCTAAAGTATTTT.